This TCR beta chain was documented in a study of T cell repertoires in cytomegalovirus infection (dated by TCRdb to between 2018 and 2021). Describing the broader study: Donor HLA type was relevant to the analysis, because carriage of CMV infection together with the matching HLA type was indicated by public TCR beta signatures. The research as a whole found: The ex vivo response was dominated by HLA-C-restricted CMV-specific TCR beta clonotypes, which also provided the single most frequent clonotype in two of eight donors. In both this cohort and an independent roughly 400-donor cohort, the cumulative frequency of public TCR beta family members distinguished carriers of CMV infection plus the relevant HLA type.

TCRdb lists the instrument as Illumina HiSeq 1500. TCRdb reprocessed the public reads (quality trimming at Q25 with fastp, clone calling with MiXCR) and kept in-frame beta chains. Rows with a matching CDR3 protein are joined into one entry that keeps the most common DNA and genes. The sample table lists a few hundred thousand distinct CDR3 sequences, more than 15% of them with a count of one. The top ten constitute about half of the sample. A word on this clonotype: It has no known antigen specificity. Per-base qualities were not stored, and no clone one base away is much larger.

There are 13 amino acids in the CDR3, from cysteine to phenylalanine inclusive. Solely the CDR3 DNA is kept, with 39 bases framed from the first base. According to the germline V gene, CDR1 reads MNHEY and CDR2 reads SVGAGI. V and J lose 2 bases and 2 bases, and a span of 7 bases separates them. The source of this sequence is a human donor in good health (CMV status not recorded). Some clones in this sample may be carry-over from other donors' samples. This chain is built from TRBV6-5 and TRBJ2-7, with TRBD1 tentatively as D gene (5 bases match). Sample: CD8+ T cells from PBMCs. The CDR3 region has the sequence CASSYQGTYEQYF. The DNA sequence is TGTGCCAGCAGTTACCAGGGAACCTACGAGCAGTACTTC.